Listed below are T cell receptor beta chains from one sample, sequenced in a study of T cell responses to AZD1222 COVID-19 vaccine. This table comes from immunoSEQ multiplex PCR, and its TCRdb copy is limited to in-frame clones, with some not included. The sample shows 150,000 to 200,000 clones, 87% of them seen only once. This sample comprised peripheral blood, obtained on day 0 of MenACWY control vaccination. Receptors originate from an adult in good health. Both conserved end residues are trimmed from each CDR3. The order of the fields is J gene, V gene, CDR3 protein.

J: TRBJ1-5
V: TRBV7-2
CDR3: ASSLARTGVGQPQH

J: TRBJ1-2
V: TRBV6-1
CDR3: ASSELVDYGYT

J: TRBJ1-2
V: TRBV2
CDR3: ASSEISDYGYT

J: TRBJ2-3
V: TRBV5-8
CDR3: ASSLARQGTDTQY

J: TRBJ2-5
V: TRBV9
CDR3: ASSASGGQETQY

J: TRBJ1-3
V: TRBV6-1
CDR3: ASSALTGGQGGNTIY

J: TRBJ2-2
V: TRBV9
CDR3: ASSPPTGGEELF

J: TRBJ2-5
V: TRBV2
CDR3: ASSGLAGGKETQY

J: TRBJ2-5
V: TRBV7-3
CDR3: ASSLTSSETQY

J: TRBJ1-1
V: TRBV27
CDR3: ASSAAGGTEAF

J: TRBJ1-1
V: TRBV18
CDR3: ASSPQGENTEAF

J: TRBJ2-7
V: TRBV7-2
CDR3: ASSKVGQGSNEQY

J: TRBJ1-6
V: TRBV4-3
CDR3: ASSQDGTASSYNSPLH

J: TRBJ1-2
V: TRBV4-3
CDR3: ASSQDVGQLYGYT

J: TRBJ1-6
V: TRBV28
CDR3: ASIGGDNSPLH

J: TRBJ2-7
V: TRBV18
CDR3: ASSSTDEQY

J: TRBJ2-3
V: TRBV11-2
CDR3: ASTALGTSGRVDTQY

J: TRBJ2-3
V: TRBV27
CDR3: ASKGEAALRDTQY

J: TRBJ1-4
V: TRBV6-1
CDR3: ASSEGSHNEKLF

J: TRBJ1-5
V: TRBV2
CDR3: ASSELGTGQPQH

J: TRBJ1-2
V: TRBV5-1
CDR3: ASSLVRGNGYT

J: TRBJ1-5
V: TRBV6-1
CDR3: ASSERGNQPQH